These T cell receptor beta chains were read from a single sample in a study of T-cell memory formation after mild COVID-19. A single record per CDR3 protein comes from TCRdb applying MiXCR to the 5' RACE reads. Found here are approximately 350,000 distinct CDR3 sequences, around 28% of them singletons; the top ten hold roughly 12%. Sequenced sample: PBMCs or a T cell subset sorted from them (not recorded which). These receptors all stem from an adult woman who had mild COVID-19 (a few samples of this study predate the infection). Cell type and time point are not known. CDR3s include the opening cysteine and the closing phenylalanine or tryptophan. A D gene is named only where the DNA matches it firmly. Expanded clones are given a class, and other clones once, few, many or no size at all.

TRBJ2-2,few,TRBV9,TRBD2,TGTGCCAGCAGCGCCTCTAGCGGGGCCCCCGGGGAGCTGTTTTTT,CASSASSGAPGELFF
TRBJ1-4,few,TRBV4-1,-,TGCGCCAGCAGCCAATATACAGAAAATAAACTGTTTTTT,CASSQYTENKLFF
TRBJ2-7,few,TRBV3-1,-,TGTGCCAGCAGCCAAGGGGGTACAACCAGGGTAAACTCCTACGAGCAGTACTTC,CASSQGGTTRVNSYEQYF
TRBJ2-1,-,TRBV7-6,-,TGTGCCAGCAGCTTAGCGGCCGAAACCCGCTCCTACAATGAGCAGTTCTTC,CASSLAAETRSYNEQFF
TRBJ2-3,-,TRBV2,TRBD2,TGTGCCAGCAGTGGGACTAGCGGGACTAGCACAGATACGCAGTATTTT,CASSGTSGTSTDTQYF
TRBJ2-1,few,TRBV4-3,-,TGCGCCAGCAGCCCCTCAGTCGGTGAGCAGTTCTTC,CASSPSVGEQFF
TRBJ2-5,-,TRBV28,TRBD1,TGTGCCAGCAGCGTCAGGACAGGGCCAGGAAAGACCCAGTACTTC,CASSVRTGPGKTQYF
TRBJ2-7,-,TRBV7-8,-,TGTGCCAGCAGCAACCCTAGGGGCACCTACGAGCAGTACTTC,CASSNPRGTYEQYF
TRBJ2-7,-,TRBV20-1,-,TGCAGTGCCCAAGCGTTGGCGGGAAATACCTACGAGCAGTACTTC,CSAQALAGNTYEQYF
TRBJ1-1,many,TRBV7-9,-,TGTGCCAGCAGCTTAGGGGGAAGTTCCGGGGGCACTGAAGCTTTCTTT,CASSLGGSSGGTEAFF
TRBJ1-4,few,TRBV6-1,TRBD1,TGTGCCAGCAGACGACAGGGAAGTAATGAAAAACTGTTTTTT,CASRRQGSNEKLFF
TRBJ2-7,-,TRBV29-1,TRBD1,TGCAGCGTTTATCGACAGGGGGCTTCCTACGAGCAGTACTTC,CSVYRQGASYEQYF
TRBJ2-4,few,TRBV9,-,TGTGCCAGCCGTCCCCCTCTCCTTGGAAGAGCCAAAAACATTCAGTACTTC,CASRPPLLGRAKNIQYF
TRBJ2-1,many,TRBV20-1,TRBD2,TGCAGTGCTAGCTCTAGCGGGAGTTGGGATGAGCAGTTCTTC,CSASSSGSWDEQFF
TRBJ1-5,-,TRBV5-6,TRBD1,TGTGCCAGCAGCGAGGGGACAGTTCAGCCCCAGCATTTT,CASSEGTVQPQHF
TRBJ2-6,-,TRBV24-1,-,TGTGCCACCAGTGATCCTGGATACTCTGGGGCCAACGTCCTGACTTTC,CATSDPGYSGANVLTF
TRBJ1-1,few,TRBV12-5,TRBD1,TGTGCTAGTGGTTTGGGGTCCGGGACAGGCACTGAAGCTTTCTTT,CASGLGSGTGTEAFF
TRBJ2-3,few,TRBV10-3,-,TGTGCCATCAGTGAGTCACCCACAGGGCCAAGCACAGATACGCAGTATTTT,CAISESPTGPSTDTQYF
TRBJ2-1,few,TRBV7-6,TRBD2,TGTGCCAGCAGCTTCGGGACTAGCGGGGGGCTAAATGAGCAGTTCTTC,CASSFGTSGGLNEQFF
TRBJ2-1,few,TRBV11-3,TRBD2,TGTGCCAGCAGCGGATCACTAGCGGCCAATGAGCAGTTCTTC,CASSGSLAANEQFF
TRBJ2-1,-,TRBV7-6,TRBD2,TGTGCCAGCAGCTTGAGAGGGACTAGCGGGACCTACAATGAGCAGTTCTTC,CASSLRGTSGTYNEQFF
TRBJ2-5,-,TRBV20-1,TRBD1,TGCAGTGCTAGAATTTACCGGGACAGGGGTGAGCAAGAGACCCAGTACTTC,CSARIYRDRGEQETQYF
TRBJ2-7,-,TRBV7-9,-,TGTGCCAGCAGCCTGGACCATGGTAAAACCTACGAGCAGTACTTC,CASSLDHGKTYEQYF
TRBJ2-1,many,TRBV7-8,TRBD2,TGTGCCAGCAGCTTAGGCGGGGGGGCCTACAATGAGCAGTTCTTC,CASSLGGGAYNEQFF
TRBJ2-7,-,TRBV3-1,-,TGTGCCAGCACCGCCAGCGGCAGTAACGAGCAGTACTTC,CASTASGSNEQYF
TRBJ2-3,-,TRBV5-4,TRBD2,TGTGCCAGCAGCCTTGGGACTAGCGCCCCCACAGATACGCAGTATTTT,CASSLGTSAPTDTQYF
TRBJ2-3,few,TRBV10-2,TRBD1,TGCGCCAGCAGTGAGGGACAGGGGGTAGGCGCAGATACGCAGTATTTT,CASSEGQGVGADTQYF
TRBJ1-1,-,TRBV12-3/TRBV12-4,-,TGTGCCAGCAGTTGGAGGGACCCTGCGAACACTGAAGCTTTCTTT,CASSWRDPANTEAFF
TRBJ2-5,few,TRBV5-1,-,TGCGCCAGCAGCTTGGTGGTGGGGGCGCGAGAGACCCAGTACTTC,CASSLVVGARETQYF
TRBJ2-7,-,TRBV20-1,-,TGCAGTGCAACCGCGGGGGCCTCCTACGAGCAGTACTTC,CSATAGASYEQYF
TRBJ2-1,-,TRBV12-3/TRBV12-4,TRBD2,TGTGCCAGCAGTTCCATGGGACTAGCGGCTTTAAATGAGCAGTTCTTC,CASSSMGLAALNEQFF
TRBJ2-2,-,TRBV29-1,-,TGCAGCGTTGTACAGCTTCAAGGCGGGGAGCTGTTTTTT,CSVVQLQGGELFF
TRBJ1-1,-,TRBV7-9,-,TGTGCCAGCAGCTTAGAGGCCCGAACTGAAGCTTTCTTT,CASSLEARTEAFF
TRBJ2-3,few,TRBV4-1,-,TGCGCCAGCAGCCAAGACCTGAATCTGGCAGATACGCAGTATTTT,CASSQDLNLADTQYF
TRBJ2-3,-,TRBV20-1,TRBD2,TGCAGTGCTCCGCCGGGACTAGCGGGGGCCTTCACAGATACGCAGTATTTT,CSAPPGLAGAFTDTQYF
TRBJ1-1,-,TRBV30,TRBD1,TGTGCCCTCGAACCCGGGACAGGGAACACTGAAGCTTTCTTT,CALEPGTGNTEAFF
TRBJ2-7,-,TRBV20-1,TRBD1,TGCAGTGCTCCTGGGCAGGGGGCGTTCGTGGGCGAGCAGTACTTC,CSAPGQGAFVGEQYF
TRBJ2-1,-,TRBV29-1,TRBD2,TGCAGCGCCGCGAGGCGGGAGGGCCGTAATGAGCAGTTCTTC,CSAARREGRNEQFF
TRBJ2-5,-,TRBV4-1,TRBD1,TGCGCCAGCAGCCACCCTGGGGACAGGGGGTATGAGACCCAGTACTTC,CASSHPGDRGYETQYF
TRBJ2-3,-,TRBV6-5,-,TGTGCCAGCAGTTACGGGTTAGCGGGCACAGATACGCAGTATTTT,CASSYGLAGTDTQYF
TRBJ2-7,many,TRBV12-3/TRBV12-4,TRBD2,TGTGCCAGCAGTCCTAGGACTAGCGGGAACTACGAGCAGTACTTC,CASSPRTSGNYEQYF
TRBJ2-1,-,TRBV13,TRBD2,TGTGCCAGCAGCCCCGCTAGCGGGAGAGGAGGCAATGAGCAGTTCTTC,CASSPASGRGGNEQFF
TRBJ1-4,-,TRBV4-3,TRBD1,TGCGCCAGCAGCCAAGCCAGGACAGGGGGCGAAAAACTGTTTTTT,CASSQARTGGEKLFF
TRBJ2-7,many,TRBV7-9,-,TGTGCCAGCAGCTTAGCAGGGTCTGAGCAGTACTTC,CASSLAGSEQYF
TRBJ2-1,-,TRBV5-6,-,TGTGCCAGCAGCCGATCAGGGTCGGGTGAGCAGTTCTTC,CASSRSGSGEQFF
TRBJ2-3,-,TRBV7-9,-,TGTGCCAGCAGCCCCCCGATGGGCTCAGATACGCAGTATTTT,CASSPPMGSDTQYF
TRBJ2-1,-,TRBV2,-,TGTGCCAGCAGTGTGGGGCAGGGGGTAGCGGGATCCTCCTACAATGAGCAGTTCTTC,CASSVGQGVAGSSYNEQFF
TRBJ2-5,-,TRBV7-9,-,TGTGCCAGCAGCCCAGCAGGAGCGGAGACCCAGTACTTC,CASSPAGAETQYF
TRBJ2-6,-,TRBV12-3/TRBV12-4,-,TGTGCCAGCAGAAAGGGTCACTCTGGGGCCAACGTCCTGACTTTC,CASRKGHSGANVLTF
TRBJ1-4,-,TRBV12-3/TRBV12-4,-,TGTGCCAGCAGTTCCCTGATTGTGGGGGTTGAAAAACTGTTTTTT,CASSSLIVGVEKLFF
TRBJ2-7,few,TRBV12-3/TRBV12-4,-,TGTGCCAGCAGTTTTGGCCAGCCCTACGAGCAGTACTTC,CASSFGQPYEQYF
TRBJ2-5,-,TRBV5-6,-,TGTGCCAGCAGCTTGAGCGGAGAAGAGACCCAGTACTTC,CASSLSGEETQYF
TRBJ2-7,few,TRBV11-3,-,TGTGCCAGCAGCTTCGACACGCTAGAGCAGTACTTC,CASSFDTLEQYF
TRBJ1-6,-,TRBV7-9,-,TGTGCCAGCAGCTTAGCCGCCCCGGGGTATTCACCCCTCCACTTT,CASSLAAPGYSPLHF
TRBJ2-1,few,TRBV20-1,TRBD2,TGCAGTGCTAGGGCTAGCGGTATCGCCAATGAGCAGTTCTTC,CSARASGIANEQFF
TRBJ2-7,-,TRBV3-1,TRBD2,TGTGCCAGCAGCCCACACTATTCTAGCGGGAGAACCTACGAGCAGTACTTC,CASSPHYSSGRTYEQYF
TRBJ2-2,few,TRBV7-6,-,TGTGCCAGCAGCCCCTGGGCAGGGGCGGGTGGCGGGGAGCTGTTTTTT,CASSPWAGAGGGELFF
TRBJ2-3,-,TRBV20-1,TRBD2,TGCAGTGCTCGACTAGCGGGAGTAGATACGCAGTATTTT,CSARLAGVDTQYF
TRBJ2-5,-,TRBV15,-,TGTGCCACCAGCAGAGATTTGGGGGCGCGGGAGACCCAGTACTTC,CATSRDLGARETQYF